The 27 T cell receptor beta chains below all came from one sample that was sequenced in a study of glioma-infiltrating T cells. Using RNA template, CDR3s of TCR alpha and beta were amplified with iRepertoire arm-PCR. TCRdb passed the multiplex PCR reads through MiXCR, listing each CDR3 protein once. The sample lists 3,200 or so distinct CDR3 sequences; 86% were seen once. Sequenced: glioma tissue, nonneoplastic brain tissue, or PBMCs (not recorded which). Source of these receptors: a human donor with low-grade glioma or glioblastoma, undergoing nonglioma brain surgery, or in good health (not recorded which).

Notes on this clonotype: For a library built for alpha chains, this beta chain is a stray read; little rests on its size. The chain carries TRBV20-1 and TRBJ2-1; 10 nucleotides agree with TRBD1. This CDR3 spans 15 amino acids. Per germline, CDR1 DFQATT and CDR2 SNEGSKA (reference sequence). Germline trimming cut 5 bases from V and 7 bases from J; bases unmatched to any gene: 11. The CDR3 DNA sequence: TGCAGTGCTTACCTCCGGGACAGGGGACGGAATGAGCAGTTCTTC. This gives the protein CSAYLRDRGRNEQFF.

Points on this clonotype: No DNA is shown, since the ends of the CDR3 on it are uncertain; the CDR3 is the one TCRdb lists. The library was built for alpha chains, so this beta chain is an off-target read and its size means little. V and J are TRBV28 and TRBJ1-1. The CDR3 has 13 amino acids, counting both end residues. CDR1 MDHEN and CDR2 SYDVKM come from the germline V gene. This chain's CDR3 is CASSFLENTEAFF.

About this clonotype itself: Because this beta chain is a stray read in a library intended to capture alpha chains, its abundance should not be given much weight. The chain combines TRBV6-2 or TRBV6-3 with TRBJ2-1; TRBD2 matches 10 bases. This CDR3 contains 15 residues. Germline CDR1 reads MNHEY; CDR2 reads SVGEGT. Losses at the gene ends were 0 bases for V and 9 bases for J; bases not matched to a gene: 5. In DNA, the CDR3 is TGTGCCAGCAGTTACTCGGCTAGCGGGAGTAGTGAGCAGTTCTTC. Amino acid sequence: CASSYSASGSSEQFF.

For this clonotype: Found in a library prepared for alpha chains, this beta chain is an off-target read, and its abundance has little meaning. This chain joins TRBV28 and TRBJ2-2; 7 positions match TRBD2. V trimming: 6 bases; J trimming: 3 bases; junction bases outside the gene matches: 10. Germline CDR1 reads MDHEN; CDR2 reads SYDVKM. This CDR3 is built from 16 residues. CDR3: CASRRPQRGYTGELFF. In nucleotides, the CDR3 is TGTGCCAGCAGGCGACCCCAGCGGGGTTACACCGGGGAGCTGTTTTTT.

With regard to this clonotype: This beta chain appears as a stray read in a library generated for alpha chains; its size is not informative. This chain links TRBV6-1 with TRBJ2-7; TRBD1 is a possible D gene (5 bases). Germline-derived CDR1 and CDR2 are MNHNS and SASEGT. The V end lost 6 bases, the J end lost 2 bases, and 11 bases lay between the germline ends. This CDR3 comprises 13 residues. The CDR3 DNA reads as TGTGCCAGCAGCGCAGGGTTGACCTACGAGCAGTACTTC. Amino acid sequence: CASSAGLTYEQYF.

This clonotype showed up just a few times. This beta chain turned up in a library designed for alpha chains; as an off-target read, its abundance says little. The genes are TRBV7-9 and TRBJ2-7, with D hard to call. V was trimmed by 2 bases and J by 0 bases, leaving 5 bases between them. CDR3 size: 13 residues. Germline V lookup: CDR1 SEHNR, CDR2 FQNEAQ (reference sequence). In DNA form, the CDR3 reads TGTGCCAGCAGCTTATCAAGCTCCTACGAGCAGTACTTC. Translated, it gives CASSLSSSYEQYF.

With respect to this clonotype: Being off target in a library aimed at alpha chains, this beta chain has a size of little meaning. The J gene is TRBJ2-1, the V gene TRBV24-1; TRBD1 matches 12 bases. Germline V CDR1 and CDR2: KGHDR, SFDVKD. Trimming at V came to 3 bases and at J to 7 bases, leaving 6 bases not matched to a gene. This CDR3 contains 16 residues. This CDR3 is CATSDLRDRGLNEQFF. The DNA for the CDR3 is TGTGCCACCAGTGATCTCCGGGACAGGGGGCTGAATGAGCAGTTCTTC.

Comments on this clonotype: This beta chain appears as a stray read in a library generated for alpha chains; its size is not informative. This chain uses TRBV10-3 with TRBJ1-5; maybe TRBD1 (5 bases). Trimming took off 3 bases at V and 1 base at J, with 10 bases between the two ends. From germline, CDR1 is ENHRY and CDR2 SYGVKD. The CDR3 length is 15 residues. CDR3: CAISDAGGSNQPQHF. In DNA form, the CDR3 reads TGTGCCATCAGTGATGCGGGGGGAAGCAATCAGCCCCAGCATTTT.

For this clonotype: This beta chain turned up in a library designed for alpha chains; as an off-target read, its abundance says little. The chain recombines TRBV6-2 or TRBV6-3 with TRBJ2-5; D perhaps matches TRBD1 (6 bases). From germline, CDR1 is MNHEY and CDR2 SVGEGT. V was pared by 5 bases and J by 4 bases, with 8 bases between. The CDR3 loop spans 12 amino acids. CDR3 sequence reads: CASSPGAETQYF. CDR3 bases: TGTGCCAGCAGTCCAGGGGCAGAGACCCAGTACTTC.

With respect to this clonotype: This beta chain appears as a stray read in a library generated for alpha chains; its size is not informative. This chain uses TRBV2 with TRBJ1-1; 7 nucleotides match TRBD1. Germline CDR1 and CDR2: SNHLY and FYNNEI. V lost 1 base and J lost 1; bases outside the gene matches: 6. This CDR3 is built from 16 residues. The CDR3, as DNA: TGTGCCAGCAGTGAAGGACAGGGAGTGGGGAACACTGAAGCTTTCTTT. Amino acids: CASSEGQGVGNTEAFF.

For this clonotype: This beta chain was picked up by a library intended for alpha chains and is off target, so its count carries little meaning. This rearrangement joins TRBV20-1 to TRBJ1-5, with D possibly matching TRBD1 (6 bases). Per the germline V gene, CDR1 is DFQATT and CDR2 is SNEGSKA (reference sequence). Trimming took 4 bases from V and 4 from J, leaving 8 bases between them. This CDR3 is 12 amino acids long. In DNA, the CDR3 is TGCAGTGCTATACAGGGTAATCAGCCCCAGCATTTT. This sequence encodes CSAIQGNQPQHF.

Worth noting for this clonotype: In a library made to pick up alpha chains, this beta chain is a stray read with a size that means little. The CDR3 is CATTASGRENEQFF. The CDR3 nucleotides are TGTGCCACCACCGCTAGCGGGAGAGAGAATGAGCAGTTCTTC. V usage is TRBV15 and J usage is TRBJ2-1; TRBD2 agrees at 10 bases. Unmatched junction bases numbered 7, after V lost 7 bases and J lost 7 bases. The CDR3 is 14 amino acids. CDR1 is LNHNV and CDR2 is YYDKDF in the germline V gene (reference sequence). Complete variable domain (other parts from reference TRBV15 and TRBJ2-1): DAMVIQNPRYQVTQFGKPVTLSCSQTLNHNVMYWYQQKSSQAPKLLFHYYDKDFNNEADTPDNFQSRRPNTSFCFLDIRSPGLGDTAMYLCATTASGRENEQFFGPGTRLTVL.

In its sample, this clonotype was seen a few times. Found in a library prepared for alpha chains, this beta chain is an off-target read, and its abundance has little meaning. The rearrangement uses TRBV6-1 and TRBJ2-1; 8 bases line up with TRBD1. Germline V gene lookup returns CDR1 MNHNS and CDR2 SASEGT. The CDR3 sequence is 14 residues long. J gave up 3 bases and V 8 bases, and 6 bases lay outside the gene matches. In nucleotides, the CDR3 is TGTGCCAGCTGTGGACAGGGTATCTACAATGAGCAGTTCTTC. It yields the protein CASCGQGIYNEQFF.

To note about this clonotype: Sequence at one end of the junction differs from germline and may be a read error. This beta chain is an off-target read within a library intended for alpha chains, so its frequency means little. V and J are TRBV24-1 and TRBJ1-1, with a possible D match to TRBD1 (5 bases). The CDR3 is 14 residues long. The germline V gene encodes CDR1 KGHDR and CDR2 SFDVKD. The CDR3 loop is CASSPRQPDTEAFF. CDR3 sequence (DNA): TGTGCCAGCAGTCCCCGACAGCCTGACACTGAAGCTTTCTTT.

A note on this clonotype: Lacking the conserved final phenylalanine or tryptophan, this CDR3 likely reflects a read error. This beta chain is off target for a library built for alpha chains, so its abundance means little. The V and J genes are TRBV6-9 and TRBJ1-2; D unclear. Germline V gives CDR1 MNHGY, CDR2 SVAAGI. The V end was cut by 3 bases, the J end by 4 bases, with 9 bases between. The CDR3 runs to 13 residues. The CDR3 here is CASSYAPVYGYTL. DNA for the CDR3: TGTGCCAGCAGTTACGCGCCAGTCTATGGCTACACCCTC.

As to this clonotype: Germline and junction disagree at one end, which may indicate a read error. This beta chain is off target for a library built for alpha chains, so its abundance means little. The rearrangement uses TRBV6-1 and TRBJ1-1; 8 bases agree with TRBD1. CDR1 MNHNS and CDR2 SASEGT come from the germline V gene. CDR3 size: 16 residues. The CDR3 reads CASSEAEGTGETEAFF. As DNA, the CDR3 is TGTGCCAGCAGTGAAGCGGAGGGGACAGGTGAAACTGAGGCTTTCTTT.

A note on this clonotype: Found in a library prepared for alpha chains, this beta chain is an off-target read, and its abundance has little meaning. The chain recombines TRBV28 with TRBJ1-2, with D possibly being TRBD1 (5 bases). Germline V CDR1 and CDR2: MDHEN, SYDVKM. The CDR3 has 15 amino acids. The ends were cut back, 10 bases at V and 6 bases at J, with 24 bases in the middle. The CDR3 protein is CATIKEDALGDGYTF. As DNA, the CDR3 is TGTGCCACCATAAAGGAAGACGCCCTAGGGGATGGCTACACCTTC.

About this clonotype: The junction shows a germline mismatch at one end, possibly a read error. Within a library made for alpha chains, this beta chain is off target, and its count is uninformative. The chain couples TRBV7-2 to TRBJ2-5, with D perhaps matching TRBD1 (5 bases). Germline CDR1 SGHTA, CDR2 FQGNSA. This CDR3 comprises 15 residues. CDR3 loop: CASSLGGSIQETQHF. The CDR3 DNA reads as TGTGCCAGCAGCTTAGGGGGCTCCATACAAGAGACCCAGCACTTC.

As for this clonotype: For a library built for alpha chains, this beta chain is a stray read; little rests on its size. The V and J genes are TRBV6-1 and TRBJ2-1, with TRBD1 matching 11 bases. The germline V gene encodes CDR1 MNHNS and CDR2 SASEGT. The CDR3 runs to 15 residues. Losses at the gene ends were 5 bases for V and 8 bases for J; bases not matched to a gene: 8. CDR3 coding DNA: TGTGCCAGCAGTCCCGGGGGACAGGGGGTCCATGAGCAGTTCTTC. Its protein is CASSPGGQGVHEQFF.

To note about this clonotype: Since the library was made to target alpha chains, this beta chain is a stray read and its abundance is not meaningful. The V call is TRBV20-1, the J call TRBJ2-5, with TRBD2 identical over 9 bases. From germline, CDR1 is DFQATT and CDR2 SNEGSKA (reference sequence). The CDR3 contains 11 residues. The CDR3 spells CRAGGQETQYF. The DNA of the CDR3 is TGCAGAGCGGGGGGACAAGAGACCCAGTACTTC.

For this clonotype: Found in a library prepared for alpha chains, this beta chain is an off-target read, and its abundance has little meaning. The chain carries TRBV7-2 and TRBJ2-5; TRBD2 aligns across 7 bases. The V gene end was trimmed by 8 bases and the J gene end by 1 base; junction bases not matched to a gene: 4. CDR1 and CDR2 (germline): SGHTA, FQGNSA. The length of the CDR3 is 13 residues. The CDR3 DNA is TGTGCCAGCGGGAGGGCTCGCCAAGAGACCCAGTACTTC. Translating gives CASGRARQETQYF.

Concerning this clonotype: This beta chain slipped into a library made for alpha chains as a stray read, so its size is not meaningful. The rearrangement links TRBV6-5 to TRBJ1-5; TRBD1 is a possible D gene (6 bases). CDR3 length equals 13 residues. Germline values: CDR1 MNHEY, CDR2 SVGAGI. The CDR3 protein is CATGQFSNQPQHF. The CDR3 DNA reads TGTGCGACCGGACAGTTTAGCAATCAGCCCCAGCATTTT.

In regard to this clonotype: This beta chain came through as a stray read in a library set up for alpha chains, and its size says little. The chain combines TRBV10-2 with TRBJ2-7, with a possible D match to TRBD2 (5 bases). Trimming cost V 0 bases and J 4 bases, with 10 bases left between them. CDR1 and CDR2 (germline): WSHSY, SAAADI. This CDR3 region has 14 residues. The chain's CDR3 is CASSESGGYYEQYF. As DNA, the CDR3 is TGCGCCAGCAGTGAGTCGGGCGGGTATTACGAGCAGTACTTC.

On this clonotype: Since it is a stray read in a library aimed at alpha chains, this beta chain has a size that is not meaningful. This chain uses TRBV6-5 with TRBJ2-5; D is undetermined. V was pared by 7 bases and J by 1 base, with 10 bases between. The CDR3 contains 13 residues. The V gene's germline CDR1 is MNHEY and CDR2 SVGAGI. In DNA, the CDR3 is TGTGCCAGCAAAGGATTTTCCCAAGAGACCCAGTACTTC. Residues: CASKGFSQETQYF.

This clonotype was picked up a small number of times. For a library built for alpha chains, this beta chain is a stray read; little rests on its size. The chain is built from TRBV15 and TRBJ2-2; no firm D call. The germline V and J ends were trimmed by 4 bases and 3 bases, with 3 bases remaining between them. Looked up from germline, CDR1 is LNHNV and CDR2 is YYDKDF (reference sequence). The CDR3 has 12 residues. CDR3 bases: TGTGCCACCAGCATTGACACCGGGGAGCTGTTTTTT. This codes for CATSIDTGELFF.

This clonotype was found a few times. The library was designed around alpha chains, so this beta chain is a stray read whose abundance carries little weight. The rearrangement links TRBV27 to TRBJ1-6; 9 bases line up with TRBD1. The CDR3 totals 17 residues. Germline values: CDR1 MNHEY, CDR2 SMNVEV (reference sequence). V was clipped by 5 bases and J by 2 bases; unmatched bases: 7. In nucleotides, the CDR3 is TGTGCCAGCAGTCAAGACAGGGGGAGCACCTATAATTCACCCCTCCACTTT. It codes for CASSQDRGSTYNSPLHF.

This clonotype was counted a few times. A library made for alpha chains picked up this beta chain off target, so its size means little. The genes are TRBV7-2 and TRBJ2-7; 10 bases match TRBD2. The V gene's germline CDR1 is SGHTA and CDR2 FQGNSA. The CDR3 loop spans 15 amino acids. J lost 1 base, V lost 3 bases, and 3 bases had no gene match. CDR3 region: CASSFSGGPSYEQYF. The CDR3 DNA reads TGTGCCAGCAGCTTTAGCGGGGGGCCTTCCTACGAGCAGTACTTC.